This T cell receptor beta chain appears in the sequencing data of a study of blood T cell repertoires in COVID-19. From germline, CDR1 is SGHVS and CDR2 FQNEAQ. The germline V and J ends were trimmed by 4 bases and 6 bases, with 10 bases remaining between them. This CDR3 comprises 13 residues. Libraries were prepared by immunoSEQ multiplex PCR; TCRdb keeps only in-frame clonotypes and omits some of them. The data hold over 350,000 clones, with around nine tenths observed a single time. The chain uses TRBV7-8 and TRBJ1-5, with D possibly TRBD1 on 6 matching bases. Sequencing used PBMCs or T cells enriched from blood (not recorded which). This sequence originates from a woman aged 45-60 years who had recovered from COVID-19. In DNA, the CDR3 is TGTGCCAGCAGCTATGACAGGTCTCAGCCCCAGCATTTT. Its protein product is CASSYDRSQPQHF.